This T cell receptor (beta chain) originates from a study of T-cell reconstitution after alpha-beta-depleted transplantation in children. Study observations and caveats: In patients about two months after transplant, alpha-beta T cells reportedly arose from several hundred expanded graft clones. T-cell counts and diversity at one year post-transplant came mainly from newly produced T cells. For some patients, TCRbeta diversity was high at day 60 because of recipient T cells and thymic progenitors that survived.

Unique molecular identifiers were incorporated into the prepared TCRbeta library. TCRdb reprocessed the PCR reads with MiXCR, giving one entry per CDR3 protein. The sample holds hundreds of thousands of distinct CDR3 sequences; 17% are singletons and the top ten take around 45%. V was clipped by 5 bases and J by 7 bases; unmatched bases: 10. The CDR3 totals 14 residues. This clonotype has just a few counts. The antigen remains undetermined. The sequence was collected from a male patient aged 2-15 years who had a stem cell transplant for acute lymphoblastic leukemia, so the T cells may come from the graft donor. Sequenced material: PBMCs, mostly from graft donor cells, taken 360 days after TCRalphabeta/CD19-depleted stem cell transplant. The gene calls are TRBV12-3 or TRBV12-4 and TRBJ1-2, with 7 nucleotides matching TRBD1. This CDR3 reads CASSPARTGRGYTF. The CDR3 DNA reads TGTGCCAGCAGTCCCGCCCGGACAGGCCGTGGCTACACCTTC.